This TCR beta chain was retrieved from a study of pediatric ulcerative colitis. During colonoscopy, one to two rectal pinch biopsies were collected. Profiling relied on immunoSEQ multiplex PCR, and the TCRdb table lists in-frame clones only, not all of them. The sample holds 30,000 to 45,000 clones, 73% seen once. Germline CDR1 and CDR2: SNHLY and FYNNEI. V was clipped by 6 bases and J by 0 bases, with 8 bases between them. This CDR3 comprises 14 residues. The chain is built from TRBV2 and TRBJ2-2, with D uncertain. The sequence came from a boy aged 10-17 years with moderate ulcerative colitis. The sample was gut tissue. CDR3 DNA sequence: TGTGCCAGCAGGTGGACGGCGAACACCGGGGAGCTGTTTTTT. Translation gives CASRWTANTGELFF.